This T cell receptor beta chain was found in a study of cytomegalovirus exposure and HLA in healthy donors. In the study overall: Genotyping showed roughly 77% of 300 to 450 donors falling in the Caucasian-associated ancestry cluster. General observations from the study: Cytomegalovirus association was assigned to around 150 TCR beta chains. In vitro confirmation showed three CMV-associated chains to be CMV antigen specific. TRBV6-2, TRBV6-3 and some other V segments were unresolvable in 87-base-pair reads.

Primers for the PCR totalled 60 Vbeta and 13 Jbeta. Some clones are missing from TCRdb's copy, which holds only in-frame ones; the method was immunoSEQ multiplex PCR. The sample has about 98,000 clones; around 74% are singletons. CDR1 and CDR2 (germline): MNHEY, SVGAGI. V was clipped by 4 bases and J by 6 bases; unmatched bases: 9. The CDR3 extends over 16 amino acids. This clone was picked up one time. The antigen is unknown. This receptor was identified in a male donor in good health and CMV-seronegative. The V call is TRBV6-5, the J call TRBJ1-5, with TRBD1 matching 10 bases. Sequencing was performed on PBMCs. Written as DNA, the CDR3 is TGTGCCAGCAGTTTGGTGGGGACAGGGGCTAGTCAGCCCCAGCATTTT. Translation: CASSLVGTGASQPQHF.